This passage covers 27 T cell receptor beta chains from one sample sequenced in a study of identical twins. One entry per CDR3 protein, called by TCRdb with MiXCR from the 5' RACE reads. The sample has 570,000 or so distinct CDR3 sequences; more than 9% are singletons. These data are also associated with another study on yellow fever vaccine responses in identical twins.

Material: PBMCs. All receptors come from a woman under 30 in good health.

This clonotype showed up many times. This chain uses TRBV20-1 with TRBJ2-7; the D gene is possibly TRBD2 (5 bases). Germline CDR1 reads DFQATT; CDR2 reads SNEGSKA (reference sequence). V lost 5 bases, J lost 1 base, and 15 bases lay in between. The CDR3 is 14 amino acids. CDR3 sequence (DNA): TGCAGTGCTCTCGGGAAGTTAGTTTCCTACGAGCAGTACTTC. As protein: CSALGKLVSYEQYF.

This clonotype appeared a few times. The genes are TRBV4-1 and TRBJ1-6; D is ambiguous. This CDR3 spans 15 amino acids. V shed 2 bases and J shed 10 bases, with 15 bases lying between them. Per germline, CDR1 MGHRA and CDR2 YSYEKL. CDR3 nucleotides: TGCGCCAGCAGCCAAACAGAGATCGGTCTCTCACCCCTCCACTTT. Its translation is CASSQTEIGLSPLHF.

The table lists this clonotype with a few counts. The rearrangement links TRBV12-3 or TRBV12-4 to TRBJ2-7, with unresolved D. V was shortened by 7 bases and J by 3 bases, with 10 bases between the two germline ends. This CDR3 contains 12 residues. CDR3 in amino acids: CASIGSNYEQYF. Here the CDR3 DNA reads TGTGCCAGCATCGGCAGCAACTACGAGCAGTACTTC.

The V gene is TRBV27, the J gene TRBJ2-3, with a tentative D call TRBD1 (5 bases). Per the germline V gene, CDR1 is MNHEY and CDR2 is SMNVEV (reference sequence). This CDR3 has 15 amino acids. Trimming took off 5 bases at V and 2 bases at J, with 14 bases between the two ends. As DNA, the CDR3 is TGTGCCAGCAGTCCCAGAACAGGCCCCACAGATACGCAGTATTTT. Protein: CASSPRTGPTDTQYF.

V usage is TRBV6-1 and J usage is TRBJ2-1; D possibly corresponds to TRBD2 (6 bases). This CDR3 comprises 14 residues. The germline V and J ends were trimmed by 5 bases and 5 bases, with 13 bases remaining between them. In germline, CDR1 is MNHNS, CDR2 SASEGT. The CDR3 DNA reads TGTGCCAGCAGTCTCCAGGACTACAACAATGAGCAGTTCTTC. Protein product: CASSLQDYNNEQFF.

The V call is TRBV20-1, the J call TRBJ2-4; TRBD1 might be the D (9 bases). Trimming left V 3 bases short and J 4 bases short, with 16 bases between. The germline V gene has CDR1 DFQATT and CDR2 SNEGSKA (reference sequence). The CDR3 length is 15 residues. CDR3 amino acids: CSARRGDRVKNIQYF. The CDR3 nucleotides are TGCAGTGCTAGGCGGGGGGACAGGGTAAAAAACATTCAGTACTTC.

The genes are TRBV20-1 and TRBJ2-5, with TRBD2 matching over 14 bases. The V gene end was trimmed by 1 base and the J gene end by 4 bases; junction bases not matched to a gene: 2. Germline V gene sequence: CDR1 DFQATT, CDR2 SNEGSKA (reference sequence). The CDR3 sequence is 15 residues long. CDR3 amino acids: CSARGLAGGGETQYF. Written as DNA, the CDR3 is TGCAGTGCTAGAGGACTAGCGGGAGGGGGAGAGACCCAGTACTTC.

V is TRBV4-1 and J is TRBJ1-1; D is unclear. The CDR3 totals 15 residues. Looked up from germline, CDR1 is MGHRA and CDR2 is YSYEKL. With 3 bases removed from V and 2 bases from J, the gap between germline ends came to 13 bases. The CDR3 bases are TGCGCCAGCAGCCACCCCCAGGTGATTAACACTGAAGCTTTCTTT. Its translation is CASSHPQVINTEAFF.

The chain combines TRBV20-1 with TRBJ2-5, with a weak D call TRBD2 (7 bases). Germline assignment: CDR1 DFQATT and CDR2 SNEGSKA (reference sequence). V was clipped by 5 bases and J by 1 base, with 14 bases between them. This CDR3 has 14 residues. This CDR3 reads CSAWGGAFQETQYF. In nucleotides, the CDR3 is TGCAGTGCTTGGGGGGGGGCGTTCCAAGAGACCCAGTACTTC.

V gene TRBV5-6 combines with J gene TRBJ2-1; D is unresolved. CDR1 and CDR2 (germline): SGHDT, YYEEEE. V lost 8 bases, J lost 2 bases, and 17 bases lay in between. The CDR3 is made up of 15 amino acids. The chain's CDR3 is CARRIRKPTYNEQFF. In nucleotides, the CDR3 is TGTGCCAGGAGAATAAGAAAACCAACCTACAATGAGCAGTTCTTC.

The chain employs TRBV4-1 and TRBJ2-1, with 8 bases that match TRBD1. The CDR3 has 14 amino acids. Germline V gene data show CDR1 as MGHRA and CDR2 as YSYEKL. The J segment lost 9 bases and the V segment lost 8 bases, leaving 12 bases of the junction unmatched. The CDR3 here is CASAPGQAWTEQFF. In nucleotides, the CDR3 is TGCGCCAGCGCGCCGGGACAGGCCTGGACTGAGCAGTTCTTC.

The CDR3 loop reads CASSHKAGGETQYF. For the CDR3, the DNA is TGTGCCAGCAGCCATAAGGCAGGGGGAGAGACCCAGTACTTC. The chain combines TRBV3-1 with TRBJ2-5; 7 bases line up with TRBD1. Germline V gene lookup returns CDR1 LGHDT and CDR2 YNNKEL (reference sequence). The trim removed 3 bases at V and 4 bases at J, leaving 5 bases unmatched. This CDR3 spans 14 amino acids.

In its sample, this clonotype was seen a few times. The chain employs TRBV3-1 and TRBJ1-2, with no clear D. The CDR3 contains 15 residues. Germline V CDR1 and CDR2: LGHDT, YNNKEL (reference sequence). The germline V and J ends were trimmed by 3 bases and 0 bases, with 11 bases remaining between them. CDR3 DNA: TGTGCCAGCAGCCACGGATTGTTCGCTAACTATGGCTACACCTTC. It encodes CASSHGLFANYGYTF.

V gene TRBV5-1 combines with J gene TRBJ2-1; a weak D match, TRBD1 (6 bases). Trimming stripped 4 bases from V and 0 bases from J, with 17 bases between. In germline, CDR1 is SGHRS, CDR2 YFSETQ. CDR3 size: 17 residues. Here the CDR3 reads CASSTAGTSTSYNEQFF. The CDR3 DNA is TGCGCCAGCAGCACCGCCGGGACATCCACCTCCTACAATGAGCAGTTCTTC.

This clonotype was found a few times. V usage is TRBV4-2 and J usage is TRBJ2-3; the match to TRBD2 covers 8 bases. V dropped 1 base and J dropped 4; count of bases not matched to a gene: 13. The length of the CDR3 is 18 residues. Germline-derived CDR1 and CDR2 are LGHNA and YNFKEQ. CDR3 in DNA: TGTGCCAGCAGCCAAGCTTCCACCTTCCCGGGACTAGCAGATACGCAGTATTTT. It codes for CASSQASTFPGLADTQYF.

The chain combines TRBV7-2 with TRBJ2-7; perhaps D is TRBD1 or TRBD2 (5 bases each). The germline V and J ends were trimmed by 2 bases and 2 bases, with 19 bases remaining between them. This CDR3 region has 17 residues. Germline V gives CDR1 SGHTA, CDR2 FQGNSA. CDR3 residues: CASSLSTPGRTTYEQYF. The CDR3 DNA follows: TGTGCCAGCAGCTTAAGCACCCCGGGACGAACCACCTACGAGCAGTACTTC.

Only a few counts were recorded for this clonotype. V gene TRBV9 combines with J gene TRBJ2-1; D gene unclear. Looked up from germline, CDR1 is SGDLS and CDR2 is YYNGEE. The CDR3 extends over 15 amino acids. The V end was cut by 0 bases, the J end by 3 bases, with 10 bases between. CDR3 amino acids: CASSVGGMNYNEQFF. The CDR3 nucleotides read TGTGCCAGCAGCGTAGGTGGAATGAACTACAATGAGCAGTTCTTC.

J is TRBJ2-7 and V is TRBV20-1, with 7 nucleotides matching TRBD1. Losses at the gene ends were 3 bases for V and 1 base for J; bases not matched to a gene: 12. The CDR3 runs to 16 residues. Germline V gene sequence: CDR1 DFQATT, CDR2 SNEGSKA (reference sequence). The DNA of the CDR3 is TGCAGTGCTAGGCTCACAGGGGCCAGCTATTCCTACGAGCAGTACTTC. Protein sequence: CSARLTGASYSYEQYF.

There are many counts of this clonotype. The rearrangement uses TRBV29-1 and TRBJ2-1; 7 nucleotides line up with TRBD1. The CDR3 is made up of 13 amino acids. Trimming at V came to 5 bases and at J to 7 bases, leaving 8 bases not matched to a gene. Germline V lookup: CDR1 SQVTM, CDR2 ANQGSEA. CDR3 sequence: CSVSRGHRNEQFF. For the CDR3, the DNA is TGCAGCGTTTCGAGGGGGCATCGGAATGAGCAGTTCTTC.

The chain couples TRBV27 to TRBJ2-3; D remains ambiguous. This CDR3 has 14 residues. Looked up from germline, CDR1 is MNHEY and CDR2 is SMNVEV (reference sequence). The V end was cut by 10 bases, the J end by 3 bases, with 17 bases between. CDR3 nucleotides: TGTGCCACTTCCACCGGGCTGTTAACAGATACGCAGTATTTT. Amino acid sequence: CATSTGLLTDTQYF.

The chain joins TRBV12-3 or TRBV12-4 to TRBJ2-7, with D uncertain. V was pared by 3 bases and J by 0 bases, with 12 bases between. This CDR3 contains 15 residues. The CDR3 nucleotides read TGTGCCAGCAGTTTGGTGGCGGTCCCCTCCTACGAGCAGTACTTC. Its protein product is CASSLVAVPSYEQYF.

This clonotype has just a few counts. The chain recombines TRBV2 with TRBJ2-3, with D perhaps TRBD2 (6 bases). Germline loops: CDR1 SNHLY, CDR2 FYNNEI. V dropped 0 bases and J dropped 1 base, with 8 bases sitting between them. The CDR3 runs 15 residues. The CDR3 DNA follows: TGTGCCAGCAGTGAAGCGGGACTCCGCACAGATACGCAGTATTTT. Translated, it gives CASSEAGLRTDTQYF.

This clonotype was seen repeatedly, ten times or more. This chain links TRBV5-1 with TRBJ1-1; a possible D gene is TRBD1 (5 bases). CDR3 size: 15 residues. The germline V gene has CDR1 SGHRS and CDR2 YFSETQ. The V and J ends lost 0 bases and 0 bases respectively, with 9 bases between them. The CDR3 DNA reads TGCGCCAGCAGCTTGGTATCAGGGATGAACACTGAAGCTTTCTTT. This encodes CASSLVSGMNTEAFF.

The chain links TRBV5-1 to TRBJ2-1; no clear D gene. Between the trimmed V and J ends, which lost 0 bases and 5 bases, there was a span of 12 bases. The CDR3 extends over 15 amino acids. Germline CDR1 is SGHRS and CDR2 is YFSETQ. The CDR3 protein is CASSLVAGGDNEQFF. CDR3 coding DNA: TGCGCCAGCAGCTTGGTAGCAGGTGGGGACAATGAGCAGTTCTTC.

The chain links TRBV20-1 to TRBJ2-3, with D tentatively TRBD2 (6 bases). There are 15 residues in the CDR3. The V end was cut by 5 bases, the J end by 5 bases, with 20 bases between. The germline V gene encodes CDR1 DFQATT and CDR2 SNEGSKA (reference sequence). The CDR3 DNA follows: TGCAGTGCTGTACGACTAGTTGGGGTTGGAGATACGCAGTATTTT. Amino acid sequence: CSAVRLVGVGDTQYF.

Ten or more counts support this clonotype. The CDR3 DNA sequence: TGTGCCAGCTGGGGGGGGGGCCTAATGGGCTTGTCCTACGAGCAGTACTTC. It is translated as CASWGGGLMGLSYEQYF. J is TRBJ2-7 and V is TRBV6-1; tentative D call: TRBD2 (7 bases). CDR1 and CDR2 (germline): MNHNS, SASEGT. V gave up 8 bases and J gave up 1 base, with 24 bases separating them. This CDR3 is built from 17 residues.

In its sample, this clonotype was seen many times. The chain couples TRBV20-1 to TRBJ2-7; D possibly corresponds to TRBD2 (6 bases). Trimming shortened V by 6 bases and J by 1 base, and 28 bases separated the two germline ends. The CDR3 length is 18 residues. Germline-derived CDR1 and CDR2 are DFQATT and SNEGSKA (reference sequence). The CDR3 here is CSAANIPTSWGVSYEQYF. CDR3 DNA: TGCAGTGCCGCAAACATCCCTACCTCGTGGGGGGTTTCCTACGAGCAGTACTTC.